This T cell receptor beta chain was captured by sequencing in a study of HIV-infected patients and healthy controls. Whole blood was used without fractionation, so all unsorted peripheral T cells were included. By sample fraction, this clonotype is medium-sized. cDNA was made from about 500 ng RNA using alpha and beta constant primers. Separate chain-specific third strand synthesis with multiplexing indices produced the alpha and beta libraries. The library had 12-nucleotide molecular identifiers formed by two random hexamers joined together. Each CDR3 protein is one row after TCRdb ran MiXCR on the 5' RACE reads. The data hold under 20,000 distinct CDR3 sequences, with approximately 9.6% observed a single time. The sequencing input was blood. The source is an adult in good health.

The CDR3 DNA reads as TGTGCCAGCTCACCTACGACGACGATGAACACTGAAGCTTTCTTT. It is translated as CASSPTTTMNTEAFF. The genes are TRBV18 and TRBJ1-1; D uncertain. The CDR3 contains 15 residues. Trimming left V 3 bases short and J 0 bases short, with 11 bases between. Germline CDR1 KGHSH, CDR2 LQKENI.